The 6 T cell receptor beta chains below all came from one sample that was sequenced in a study of blood T cells in healthy people across ages. The use of a sample-barcoded 5' primer and a J-beta primer mix characterized a second PCR of about 7 to 12 cycles. Each CDR3 protein gets one entry after TCRdb re-called the 5' RACE reads with MiXCR. The sample lists about 1.5 million distinct CDR3 sequences, 35% to 45% occurring once. The sample taken for sequencing was blood. The receptors here all came from a woman aged 18-29 years in good health.

This clonotype was observed a few times. This chain uses TRBV7-9 with TRBJ1-5; a weak D match, TRBD1 (6 bases). Germline V lookup: CDR1 SEHNR, CDR2 FQNEAQ (reference sequence). The CDR3 totals 15 residues. With 5 bases removed from V and 5 bases from J, the gap between germline ends came to 16 bases. The CDR3 region has the DNA TGTGCCAGCAGCCAGGGGAGGCAGGGCCATCAGCCCCAGCATTTT. Translating it yields CASSQGRQGHQPQHF.

The table lists this clonotype with a few counts. J is TRBJ1-6 and V is TRBV27, with D uncertain. Trimming removed 6 bases from V and 5 bases from J, with 11 bases in between. The CDR3 has 14 amino acids. Germline CDR1 and CDR2: MNHEY and SMNVEV (reference sequence). This chain's CDR3 is CASSWSQNNSPLHF. CDR3 DNA: TGTGCCAGCAGCTGGTCCCAAAATAATTCACCCCTCCACTTT.

The chain joins TRBV5-1 to TRBJ1-6, with D tentatively TRBD1 (6 bases). The germline V and J ends were trimmed by 2 bases and 8 bases, with 17 bases remaining between them. The CDR3 sequence is 16 residues long. Germline CDR1 reads SGHRS; CDR2 reads YFSETQ. Here the CDR3 reads CASSFLTGGYDSPLHF. The CDR3 coding sequence is TGCGCCAGCAGCTTCTTGACAGGCGGGTATGATTCACCCCTCCACTTT.

The chain employs TRBV11-2 and TRBJ2-3; D uncertain. V was shortened by 5 bases and J by 11 bases, with 17 bases between the two germline ends. The length of the CDR3 is 13 residues. Per the germline V gene, CDR1 is SGHAT and CDR2 is FQNNGV. CDR3 sequence: CASSRRRTNEQYF. CDR3 sequence (DNA): TGTGCCAGCAGCAGGAGAAGAACTAATGAGCAGTATTTT.

This clonotype was seen only a few times. This chain joins TRBV3-1 and TRBJ1-5; D call uncertain. Germline V lookup: CDR1 LGHDT, CDR2 YNNKEL (reference sequence). The CDR3 is 14 residues long. With 0 bases removed from V and 7 bases from J, the gap between germline ends came to 10 bases. The CDR3 coding sequence is TGTGCCAGCAGCCAAGATATCGGTAACCAGCCCCAGCATTTT. Amino acid sequence: CASSQDIGNQPQHF.

The chain has TRBV6-2 or TRBV6-3 and TRBJ2-5; D unclear. The V end lost 3 bases, the J end lost 5 bases, and 22 bases lay between the germline ends. The CDR3 is 17 residues long. Germline V gene lookup returns CDR1 MNHEY and CDR2 SVGEGT. CDR3 in amino acids: CASSYPGVGWFQETQYF. CDR3 nucleotides: TGTGCCAGCAGTTATCCCGGCGTGGGGTGGTTTCAGGAGACCCAGTACTTC.